Included here is one T cell receptor (beta chain) sequence, with context. Its specificity is unknown. TCRdb reprocessed the reads with MiXCR, giving one entry per CDR3 protein. The table includes 60,000 to 70,000 distinct CDR3 sequences, 63% detected once. T-allo10 cells from the graft donor were described as anergic, host-alloantigen-specific, and alloantigen-specific suppressors. This entry comes from a study of type 1 regulatory T cells. Study at large: An in vitro protocol generated T-allo10, a Tr1-enriched, alloantigen-specific CD4 T cell product.

The CDR3 consists of 13 residues. V lost 4 bases and J 6 bases, leaving 13 bases between the germline ends. CDR1 and CDR2 (germline): LGHNA, YSLEER. The genes are TRBV4-3 and TRBJ2-7; either TRBD1 or TRBD2 may fit D (5 bases each). Sequenced input: cultured T cells, either the whole culture or a sorted T cell fraction (not recorded which). Documented subset: Tr1-enriched cell product generated in vitro against host alloantigens. The origin of this receptor is a human donor in good health. CDR3 loop: CASSPGRGVEQYF. CDR3 bases: TGCGCCAGCAGCCCGGGACGGGGCGTCGAGCAGTACTTC.